These 28 T cell receptor beta chains originate from one sample sequenced in a study of cytomegalovirus exposure and HLA in healthy donors. The PCR made use of 60 Vbeta and 13 Jbeta primers. Data came from immunoSEQ multiplex PCR; TCRdb stores just in-frame clones and leaves some out. The top ten clones hold under 2% of a sample with roughly 220,000 clones, 75% of them seen once. Sequenced sample: PBMCs. The receptors originated from a woman between 25 and 40 years old in good health and CMV-seronegative.

The rearrangement joins TRBV19 to TRBJ1-2; 7 positions match TRBD1. CDR1 is LNHDA, CDR2 SQIVND, per germline (reference sequence). With V trimmed by 5 bases and J by 0 bases, 18 bases remained unmatched. The CDR3 runs 19 residues. CDR3 DNA: TGTGCCAGTAGTTACATCAGGACCTGGGACAGCCAGTCTAACTATGGCTACACCTTC. Translated: CASSYIRTWDSQSNYGYTF. Together with reference TRBV19 and TRBJ1-2, the CDR3 gives the full variable domain: DGGITQSPKYLFRKEGQNVTLSCEQNLNHDAMYWYRQDPGQGLRLIYYSQIVNDFQKGDIAEGYSVSREKKESFPLTVTSAQKNPTAFYLCASSYIRTWDSQSNYGYTFGSGTRLTVV.

This chain uses TRBV6-1 with TRBJ2-7; 7 bases match TRBD1. Germline loops: CDR1 MNHNS, CDR2 SASEGT. V trimming: 5 bases; J trimming: 2 bases; junction bases outside the gene matches: 6. There are 14 residues in the CDR3. The CDR3 nucleotides read TGTGCCAGCAGTAATCCGGGACAGACCTACGAGCAGTACTTC. This gives the protein CASSNPGQTYEQYF.

This chain joins TRBV5-4 and TRBJ1-1, with D possibly being TRBD1 (6 bases). The ends were cut back, 3 bases at V and 8 bases at J, with 14 bases in the middle. Germline V gene lookup returns CDR1 SGHNT and CDR2 YYREEE (reference sequence). The CDR3 length is 13 residues. The CDR3 nucleotides are TGTGCCAGCAGCTGGGGGGGGGCTCAGGAAGCTTTCTTT. Protein sequence: CASSWGGAQEAFF.

This rearrangement joins TRBV6-1 to TRBJ2-1; D unresolved. CDR1 and CDR2 (germline): MNHNS, SASEGT. V dropped 0 bases and J dropped 4 bases, with 7 bases sitting between them. The CDR3 contains 14 residues. In DNA, the CDR3 is TGTGCCAGCAGTGAAGCGGCTAGATACAATGAGCAGTTCTTC. It translates to CASSEAARYNEQFF.

The chain has TRBV27 and TRBJ2-7; maybe TRBD1 (5 bases). Looked up from germline, CDR1 is MNHEY and CDR2 is SMNVEV (reference sequence). Trimming removed 6 bases from V and 3 bases from J, with 24 bases in between. CDR3 size: 17 residues. The CDR3 coding sequence is TGTGCCAGCAGGCCTACACCAGGGCGTGGAGCCAACTACGAGCAGTACTTC. Protein product: CASRPTPGRGANYEQYF.

V is TRBV2 and J is TRBJ2-3, with D tentatively TRBD2 (6 bases). Germline assignment: CDR1 SNHLY and CDR2 FYNNEI. This CDR3 is 16 amino acids long. V dropped 5 bases and J dropped 2 bases, with 17 bases sitting between them. CDR3 protein: CASSPRREQDTDTQYF. CDR3 in DNA: TGTGCCAGCAGTCCTAGACGGGAGCAGGACACAGATACGCAGTATTTT.

This chain uses TRBV19 with TRBJ2-3, with a possible D match to TRBD2 (6 bases). V was pared by 1 base and J by 1 base, with 15 bases between. Germline loops: CDR1 LNHDA, CDR2 SQIVND (reference sequence). This CDR3 has 17 residues. In DNA, the CDR3 is TGTGCCAGTAGTATAGTGTCCTTGGGGGGTGGCACAGATACGCAGTATTTT. The encoded protein is CASSIVSLGGGTDTQYF.

With respect to this clone: Relative to the germline gene, one junction end is altered; a read error may explain this. V gene TRBV28 combines with J gene TRBJ2-5, with 7 bases identical to TRBD2. Germline CDR1 MDHEN, CDR2 SYDVKM. The CDR3 totals 14 residues. This CDR3 reads CASTLAGVVETQYF. The CDR3 DNA follows: TGTGCCAGCACTTTAGCGGGCGTTGTAGAGACCCAGTACTTC.

This chain uses TRBV6-6 with TRBJ2-5; perhaps TRBD2 as D (6 bases). Trimming shortened V by 2 bases and J by 2 bases, and 12 bases separated the two germline ends. The CDR3 loop spans 15 amino acids. The V gene's germline CDR1 is MNHNY and CDR2 SVGAGI (reference sequence). CDR3 DNA sequence: TGTGCCAGCAGTTACGAGGGGAGGAGACAAGAGACCCAGTACTTC. Encoded protein: CASSYEGRRQETQYF.

The V gene is TRBV6-1, the J gene TRBJ2-3; tentative D call: TRBD1 (5 bases). The germline V gene has CDR1 MNHNS and CDR2 SASEGT. Trimming took 2 bases from V and 2 from J, leaving 17 bases between them. This CDR3 spans 17 amino acids. CDR3 DNA: TGTGCCAGCAGTGAATCTAGATCAGGGTCGGTCACAGATACGCAGTATTTT. It is translated as CASSESRSGSVTDTQYF.

The rearrangement joins TRBV5-6 to TRBJ1-2, with 9 bases matching TRBD1. Per germline, CDR1 SGHDT and CDR2 YYEEEE. V trimming: 3 bases; J trimming: 4 bases; junction bases outside the gene matches: 7. The CDR3 loop spans 15 amino acids. CDR3 sequence (DNA): TGTGCCAGCAGCTCGAGGACAGGGGACCTCTATGGCTACACCTTC. This sequence encodes CASSSRTGDLYGYTF.

The V gene is TRBV27, the J gene TRBJ2-5, with TRBD2 matching over 10 bases. V dropped 2 bases and J dropped 4; count of bases not matched to a gene: 13. The germline CDR1 and CDR2 sequences are MNHEY and SMNVEV (reference sequence). The CDR3 contains 18 residues. CDR3 DNA: TGTGCCAGCAGTTTACCCCTAGCGGGGGCCCTAGCTCGAGAGACCCAGTACTTC. Protein: CASSLPLAGALARETQYF.

This clone was picked up a small number of times. This chain connects TRBV4-2 to TRBJ2-3, with a weak D call TRBD2 (5 bases). Germline CDR1 reads LGHNA; CDR2 reads YNFKEQ. V was clipped by 0 bases and J by 1 base, with 5 bases between them. The CDR3 is 14 residues long. Written as DNA, the CDR3 is TGTGCCAGCAGCCAAGACGGGGGCACAGATACGCAGTATTTT. Translating gives CASSQDGGTDTQYF.

The rearrangement uses TRBV6-5 and TRBJ2-3; D gene uncertain. The V end was cut by 6 bases, the J end by 1 base, with 8 bases between. The V gene's germline CDR1 is MNHEY and CDR2 SVGAGI. This CDR3 is 13 amino acids long. DNA of the CDR3: TGTGCCAGCAGGAGGCCGGGCACAGATACGCAGTATTTT. This translates into CASRRPGTDTQYF.

V is TRBV7-6 and J is TRBJ2-1; D gene unclear. Trimming shortened V by 5 bases and J by 8 bases, and 10 bases separated the two germline ends. The CDR3 has 12 amino acids. The germline CDR1 and CDR2 sequences are SGHVS and FNYEAQ. CDR3 in amino acids: CASSTSPHEQFF. In nucleotides, the CDR3 is TGTGCCAGCAGCACATCACCCCATGAGCAGTTCTTC.

The V and J genes are TRBV27 and TRBJ1-1; 9 nucleotides match TRBD1. With V trimmed by 4 bases and J by 2 bases, 5 bases remained unmatched. CDR1 MNHEY and CDR2 SMNVEV come from the germline V gene (reference sequence). The CDR3 runs to 15 residues. The CDR3 nucleotides are TGTGCCAGCAGTTGGACAGGGGCACTTAACACTGAAGCTTTCTTT. Translated, it gives CASSWTGALNTEAFF.

V gene TRBV4-1 combines with J gene TRBJ1-4; 8 positions agree with TRBD1. Germline CDR1 reads MGHRA; CDR2 reads YSYEKL. The J segment lost 4 bases and the V segment lost 0 bases, leaving 19 bases of the junction unmatched. This CDR3 has 21 residues. The CDR3 DNA sequence: TGCGCCAGCAGCCAAGATTTCGGAGCCCCCCGCCCAGGGGGCAGTAATGAAAAACTGTTTTTT. Its protein is CASSQDFGAPRPGGSNEKLFF.

This clone has only a few counts. The chain employs TRBV21-1 and TRBJ2-1; the table's D call, TRBD2, has no DNA check behind it. TRBV21-1 is an annotated pseudogene. The CDR3 contains 16 residues. CDR3: CASPTAGLVIPLEQFF. DNA of the CDR3: TGTGCCAGCCCAACCGCGGGACTAGTAATCCCCCTTGAGCAGTTCTTC.

The chain employs TRBV30 and TRBJ1-2, with 7 bases lining up with TRBD1. The CDR3 extends over 14 amino acids. Germline V gene data show CDR1 as GTSNPN and CDR2 as SVGIG (reference sequence). Trimming took 4 bases from V and 7 from J; bases not matched to a gene: 12. The CDR3: CAWTRTGDYAGYTF. CDR3 coding DNA: TGTGCCTGGACCAGGACAGGAGATTACGCTGGCTACACCTTC.

The V gene is TRBV5-4, the J gene TRBJ1-2; no firm D call. This CDR3 has 12 amino acids. Germline CDR1 is SGHNT and CDR2 is YYREEE (reference sequence). Between the trimmed V and J ends, which lost 0 bases and 12 bases, there was a span of 12 bases. The CDR3 loop is CASSLEATRNTF. CDR3 bases: TGTGCCAGCAGCTTGGAGGCCACGAGGAACACCTTC.

This chain joins TRBV19 and TRBJ2-7; 8 bases are shared with TRBD1. CDR1 LNHDA and CDR2 SQIVND come from the germline V gene (reference sequence). J lost 0 bases, V lost 5 bases, and 3 bases had no gene match. This CDR3 has 14 residues. The CDR3 DNA reads TGTGCCAGTAGTCTAACAGGGGGCTCCTACGAGCAGTACTTC. This gives the protein CASSLTGGSYEQYF.

This clone was counted between two and nine times. This chain joins TRBV6-1 and TRBJ1-3; 11 positions agree with TRBD1. The V segment lost 6 bases and the J segment 3 bases; nucleotides outside the gene matches: 1. Germline values: CDR1 MNHNS, CDR2 SASEGT. This CDR3 has 14 amino acids. The CDR3 DNA follows: TGTGCCAGCAGGGACAGGGGGCTTGGAAACACCATATATTTT. Translation: CASRDRGLGNTIYF.

The chain has TRBV7-2 and TRBJ2-7; the D is unclear. Germline CDR1 is SGHTA and CDR2 is FQGNSA. V lost 6 bases, J lost 1 base, and 10 bases lay in between. The CDR3 is made up of 13 amino acids. The CDR3 here is CASRFSASYEQYF. Here the CDR3 DNA reads TGTGCCAGCAGATTTAGTGCGTCCTACGAGCAGTACTTC.

The chain employs TRBV5-4 and TRBJ1-2; a weak D match, TRBD1 (6 bases). V was clipped by 2 bases and J by 2 bases, with 10 bases between them. Germline CDR1 reads SGHNT; CDR2 reads YYREEE (reference sequence). The CDR3 consists of 14 residues. The CDR3 is CASSLPGANYGYTF. The CDR3 coding sequence is TGTGCCAGCAGCTTACCAGGGGCGAACTATGGCTACACCTTC.

This chain uses TRBV19 with TRBJ1-1; TRBD1 matches at 8 bases. The CDR3 spans 13 residues. The V gene's germline CDR1 is LNHDA and CDR2 SQIVND (reference sequence). V gave up 6 bases and J gave up 5 bases; unmatched junction bases: 5. CDR3 in DNA: TGTGCCAGTAGCTTGGGACAGGCAACTGAAGCTTTCTTT. It codes for CASSLGQATEAFF.

This clone has only one observation. The chain carries TRBV19 and TRBJ1-5; the match to TRBD1 covers 7 bases. The CDR3 totals 17 residues. CDR1 and CDR2 from the germline V gene are LNHDA and SQIVND (reference sequence). V gave up 10 bases and J gave up 1 base; unmatched junction bases: 16. The CDR3 sequence is CATGRGAQGQSNQPQHF. The CDR3 nucleotides read TGTGCCACGGGAAGGGGGGCACAGGGGCAGAGCAATCAGCCCCAGCATTTT.

The gene calls are TRBV27 and TRBJ1-1; D unresolved. V was clipped by 5 bases and J by 12 bases, with 22 bases between them. This CDR3 spans 14 amino acids. Germline-derived CDR1 and CDR2 are MNHEY and SMNVEV (reference sequence). The CDR3 reads CASSPQSRGSVPFF. The CDR3 nucleotides read TGTGCCAGCAGTCCACAGAGTCGGGGATCAGTACCTTTCTTT.

The J gene is TRBJ1-1, the V gene TRBV27; no clear D. Germline V gives CDR1 MNHEY, CDR2 SMNVEV (reference sequence). The CDR3 totals 13 residues. Trimming took off 4 bases at V and 1 base at J, with 7 bases between the two ends. CDR3 in DNA: TGTGCCAGCAGTTCCCCCTGGAACACTGAAGCTTTCTTT. This translates into CASSSPWNTEAFF.